The sequence of this TCR beta chain was determined in a study of blood T cells in healthy people across ages. A J-beta primer mix and a sample-barcoded 5' primer were used in a second PCR of roughly 6 to 11 cycles. TCRdb reanalysed the 5' RACE reads using MiXCR and keeps one entry per CDR3 protein. Altogether around 790,000 distinct CDR3 sequences are present, about 42% being singletons, with the ten largest covering 15% to 25%. The V and J ends lost 4 bases and 0 bases, in that order; junction bases with no gene match: 5. Per the germline V gene, CDR1 is MNHNS and CDR2 is SASEGT. There are 15 residues in the CDR3.

This chain joins TRBV6-1 and TRBJ1-2; TRBD1 matches at 7 bases. The specimen was blood. This sequence was found in a man aged 60 to 75 in good health. The CDR3 sequence: CASSGRQGTNYGYTF. As DNA, the CDR3 is TGTGCCAGCAGTGGACGACAGGGTACTAACTATGGCTACACCTTC.